This T cell receptor (beta chain) was found in a study of blood T cell repertoires in COVID-19. Study summary: Whether acute or convalescent, the COVID-19 samples came from the United States, Italy and Spain.

This CDR3 has 15 residues. CDR1 and CDR2 (germline): SGHRS, YFSETQ. Trimming took off 2 bases at V and 5 bases at J, with 16 bases between the two ends. As originally analysed: It was from reference gene primer amplification that nucleated cell counts were estimated. Repertoires were generated with immunoSEQ multiplex PCR, while TCRdb's copy carries only in-frame clones and drops some. The V and J calls and clone size come from that table; D and trimming were worked out from the DNA. In the table there are about 340,000 clones, 83% of which are singletons. Specimen: peripheral blood. V and J are TRBV5-1 and TRBJ2-5; TRBD2 is a possible D gene (5 bases). The receptor was derived from a man aged 25 to 45 with active or convalescent COVID-19. CDR3 protein: CASSFAGGGDETQYF. CDR3 DNA sequence: TGCGCCAGCAGCTTCGCGGGCGGTGGTGACGAGACCCAGTACTTC.